These T cell receptor beta chains were read from a single sample in a study of blood T cell repertoires in COVID-19. Assay used: immunoSEQ multiplex PCR; TCRdb lists only in-frame clones, some missing. The sample comprises about 140,000 clones, less than 85% of which are singletons, and over 5% rests with the top ten. Material for sequencing was peripheral blood. The receptors derive from a human donor in a cohort sampled during active COVID-19. Both conserved end residues are part of each CDR3. A D gene is named only where the DNA matches it firmly. Only some rows state a clone size, as once, few, many or a class for expanded clones.

TRBD2	TRBV2	NA	TRBJ2-1	CASSSSGGYSYNEQFF	TGTGCCAGCAGTTCTAGCGGGGGCTACTCCTACAATGAGCAGTTCTTC
NA	TRBV21-1	NA	TRBJ2-7	CASSKGRDRGNEQYF	TGTGCCAGCAGCAAAGGTCGGGACAGGGGGAACGAGCAGTACTTC
NA	TRBV7-2	NA	TRBJ2-5	CASSEPHSLETQYF	TGTGCCAGCAGCGAACCCCACTCACTCGAGACCCAGTACTTC
NA	TRBV7-3	few	TRBJ1-1	CASSPSPGRSNTEAFF	TGTGCCAGCAGCCCCTCGCCGGGGAGGTCGAACACTGAAGCTTTCTTT
TRBD1	TRBV6-6	NA	TRBJ2-7	CASKAPGQGKNEQYF	TGTGCCAGCAAGGCCCCTGGACAGGGTAAGAACGAGCAGTACTTC
NA	TRBV28	once	TRBJ2-2	CASSFYGGGTGELFF	TGTGCCAGCAGTTTTTACGGGGGAGGCACCGGGGAGCTGTTTTTT
TRBD1	TRBV7-9	once	TRBJ2-1	CASSVQTGGVYNEQFF	TGTGCCAGCAGCGTCCAGACAGGGGGGGTGTACAATGAGCAGTTCTTC
TRBD1	TRBV2	once	TRBJ2-2	CAGTGVNAGELFF	TGTGCCGGCACAGGGGTCAACGCCGGGGAGCTGTTTTTT
TRBD1	TRBV6-4	NA	TRBJ1-2	CASSDTRQGVKGYTF	TGTGCCAGCAGTGACACTAGGCAGGGGGTGAAAGGCTACACCTTC
NA	TRBV6-6	NA	TRBJ1-2	CASSSQGLYGYTF	TGTGCCAGTTCAAGTCAGGGGCTTTATGGCTACACCTTC
NA	TRBV28	NA	TRBJ1-1	CASSLPGSGDTEAFF	TGTGCCAGCAGTTTGCCGGGGTCTGGTGACACTGAAGCTTTCTTT